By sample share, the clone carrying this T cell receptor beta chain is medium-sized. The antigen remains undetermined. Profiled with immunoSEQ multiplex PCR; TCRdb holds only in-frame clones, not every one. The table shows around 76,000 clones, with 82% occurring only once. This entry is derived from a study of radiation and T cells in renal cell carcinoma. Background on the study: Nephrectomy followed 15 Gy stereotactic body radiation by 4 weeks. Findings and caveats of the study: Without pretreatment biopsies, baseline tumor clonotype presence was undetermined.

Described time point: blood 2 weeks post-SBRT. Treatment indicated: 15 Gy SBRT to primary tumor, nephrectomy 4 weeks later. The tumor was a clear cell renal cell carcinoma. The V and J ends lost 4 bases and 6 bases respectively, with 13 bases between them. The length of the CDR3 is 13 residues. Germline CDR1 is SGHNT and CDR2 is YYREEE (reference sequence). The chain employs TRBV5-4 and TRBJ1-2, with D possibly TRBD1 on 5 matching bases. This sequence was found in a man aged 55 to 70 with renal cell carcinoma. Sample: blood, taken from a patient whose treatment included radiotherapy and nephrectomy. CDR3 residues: CASSTRQTDGYTF. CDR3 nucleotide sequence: TGTGCCAGCAGCACGCGACAGACCGATGGCTACACCTTC.